This TCR beta chain was obtained from a study of cytomegalovirus exposure and HLA in healthy donors. As for this clone: Its antigen is not known.

Broader study findings: An analysis done earlier found most TCR beta V segments productive about 87% or about 30% of the time.

In the PCR, 60 Vbeta and 13 Jbeta primers were used. Sequencing used immunoSEQ multiplex PCR; TCRdb keeps in-frame clones, though not all of them. The table lists roughly 230,000 clones, around four fifths of them singletons. This CDR3 has 14 amino acids. The V gene's germline CDR1 is SGHVS and CDR2 FNYEAQ. The ends lost 5 bases at V and 2 bases at J; junction bases unmatched: 6. The sequenced material came from PBMCs. The chain joins TRBV7-6 to TRBJ2-7, with 7 bases aligning to TRBD1. The source is a boy aged 10-17 years in good health and CMV-seronegative. The CDR3 sequence is CASSGRQGAYEQYF. The CDR3 bases are TGTGCCAGCAGCGGGAGACAGGGCGCCTACGAGCAGTACTTC.